This record covers a single T cell receptor (beta chain). Clinical history as reported by participants underpinned cohort assignment. The record originates from a study of blood T cell repertoires in COVID-19. Study at large: Nucleic acid was either cDNA or gDNA, and it came from T cells, B-cell-depleted T cells, or PBMCs.

The data were produced by immunoSEQ multiplex PCR, yet TCRdb's version contains in-frame clones alone and is incomplete. Among 240,000 or so clones listed, approximately 86% were seen once. CDR1 is SGHNT, CDR2 YENEEA, per germline. The CDR3 covers 16 residues. V gave up 1 base and J gave up 2 bases; unmatched junction bases: 4. This chain links TRBV11-3 with TRBJ1-1; 10 positions agree with TRBD1. The TCR comes from a woman aged 35 to 49 with acute COVID-19. Specimen: PBMCs or T cells enriched from blood (not recorded which). As DNA, the CDR3 is TGTGCCAGCAGCTTAGGGGGACAGGGGATTAACACTGAAGCTTTCTTT. It translates to CASSLGGQGINTEAFF.